These 20 T cell receptor beta chains originate from one sample sequenced in a study of T-cell reconstitution after alpha-beta-depleted transplantation in children (dated by TCRdb to 2016 to 2017). The library relied on PCR. Sequencing was carried out with an Illumina HiSeq 2500. TCR libraries were prepared with molecular barcoding, using unique molecular identifiers to normalize TCRbeta repertoire quantification. The raw public reads went through TCRdb reprocessing: fastp at Q25, MiXCR clone calling, in-frame beta chains kept. Each record represents a unique CDR3 protein, reported with the most common genes and DNA among its rows. The sample table lists 450,000 to 500,000 distinct CDR3 sequences, 9.5% to 15% of them with a count of one. The ten largest account for around 6.1% of the sample. Sequences were derived from PBMCs from the stem cell graft donor, sampled from the stem cell graft. These receptors originate from a human donor who donated a stem cell graft to a child with combined immunodeficiency.

Only a few counts were recorded for this clonotype. The chain employs TRBV4-3 and TRBJ2-2; TRBD1 aligns across 8 bases. Per the germline V gene, CDR1 is LGHNA and CDR2 is YSLEER. Trimming took 4 bases from V and 1 from J; bases not matched to a gene: 8. The CDR3 loop spans 17 amino acids. CDR3 sequence: CASSRFYGQGNTGELFF. The CDR3 nucleotides are TGCGCCAGCAGCCGGTTTTACGGACAGGGGAACACCGGGGAGCTGTTTTTT.

This clonotype appeared a few times. The CDR3 region is CASSSPDRGPGELFF. The CDR3 DNA reads TGTGCCAGCAGCTCCCCGGACAGGGGGCCCGGGGAGCTGTTTTTT. The chain links TRBV7-2 to TRBJ2-2; 11 bases line up with TRBD1. Germline trimming cut 4 bases from V and 6 bases from J; bases unmatched to any gene: 4. The CDR3 consists of 15 residues. Germline values: CDR1 SGHTA, CDR2 FQGNSA. Drawing the rest from reference TRBV7-2 and TRBJ2-2, the complete variable domain is GAGVSQSPSNKVTEKGKDVELRCDPISGHTALYWYRQSLGQGLEFLIYFQGNSAPDKSGLPSDRFSAERTGGSVSTLTIQRTQQEDSAVYLCASSSPDRGPGELFFGEGSRLTVL.

This clonotype was detected many times. The chain recombines TRBV6-1 with TRBJ1-3, with TRBD1 as a possible D gene (5 bases). The germline CDR1 and CDR2 sequences are MNHNS and SASEGT. CDR3 size: 14 residues. Trimming removed 5 bases from V and 2 bases from J, with 10 bases in between. The CDR3 region has the DNA TGTGCCAGCAGTCCGGGAGGGGCTGGAAACACCATATATTTT. It yields the protein CASSPGGAGNTIYF.

The rearrangement links TRBV5-1 to TRBJ2-1; tentative D call: TRBD2 (6 bases). Deletions cut 4 bases from V and 8 bases from J, with 13 bases between. The germline V gene encodes CDR1 SGHRS and CDR2 YFSETQ. This CDR3 contains 13 residues. The CDR3 bases are TGCGCCAGCAGCCCTAGGCGGGGCTATGAGCAGTTCTTC. Protein sequence: CASSPRRGYEQFF.

This clonotype has ten or more counts. V gene TRBV6-5 combines with J gene TRBJ2-1, with TRBD2 identical over 7 bases. CDR1 is MNHEY, CDR2 SVGAGI, per germline. The ends lost 4 bases at V and 8 bases at J; junction bases unmatched: 5. The CDR3 is made up of 13 amino acids. The CDR3 sequence is CASSWRERDEQFF. CDR3 DNA: TGTGCCAGCAGTTGGCGGGAGAGGGATGAGCAGTTCTTC.

CDR3 bases: TGTGCCAGCAGCGTAGGGGGACTTTCCTACAATGAGCAGTTCTTC. Protein: CASSVGGLSYNEQFF. V and J are TRBV9 and TRBJ2-1; D might be TRBD2 (6 bases). The CDR3 runs 15 residues. Germline CDR1 and CDR2: SGDLS and YYNGEE. The V end was cut by 0 bases, the J end by 1 base, with 8 bases between.

This clonotype was detected many times. V usage is TRBV12-3 or TRBV12-4 and J usage is TRBJ1-1; TRBD1 matches at 7 bases. The CDR3 covers 13 residues. With V trimmed by 4 bases and J by 4 bases, 3 bases remained unmatched. CDR3 coding DNA: TGTGCCAGCAGTTCCGGGACAGTCACTGAAGCTTTCTTT. Its translation is CASSSGTVTEAFF.

This clonotype came up a few times. The V gene is TRBV6-2 or TRBV6-3, the J gene TRBJ2-1; TRBD2 agrees at 12 bases. V trimming: 6 bases; J trimming: 3 bases; junction bases outside the gene matches: 3. This CDR3 is 15 amino acids long. Germline lookup yields CDR1 MNHEY and CDR2 SVGEGT. DNA of the CDR3: TGTGCCAGCAGCATACTAGCGGGAGGCTACAATGAGCAGTTCTTC. Protein: CASSILAGGYNEQFF.

This chain uses TRBV7-2 with TRBJ2-5; 7 bases are shared with TRBD2. The CDR3 consists of 17 residues. Germline assignment: CDR1 SGHTA and CDR2 FQGNSA. V dropped 0 bases and J dropped 4; count of bases not matched to a gene: 11. DNA for the CDR3: TGTGCCAGCAGCTTAGCGTTGAGGACTAGAGGTAGAGAGACCCAGTACTTC. Translated: CASSLALRTRGRETQYF.

V usage is TRBV20-1 and J usage is TRBJ2-3, with D unclear. Germline V gives CDR1 DFQATT, CDR2 SNEGSKA (reference sequence). This CDR3 is built from 12 residues. Trimming removed 6 bases from V and 5 bases from J, with 12 bases in between. The CDR3 bases are TGCAGTGCCCCCCTTACCCGAGATACGCAGTATTTT. This encodes CSAPLTRDTQYF.

The genes are TRBV29-1 and TRBJ1-2; perhaps TRBD1 as D (6 bases). The germline CDR1 and CDR2 sequences are SQVTM and ANQGSEA. Trimming pared 2 bases from V and 8 bases from J, leaving 18 bases between. The CDR3 covers 14 residues. The CDR3: CSVEYLFGTTGYTF. The CDR3 DNA sequence: TGCAGCGTTGAATATTTGTTTGGGACAACGGGCTACACCTTC.

The chain links TRBV25-1 to TRBJ1-6; no definite D call. Trimming stripped 2 bases from V and 5 bases from J, with 7 bases between. The germline gives CDR1 MGHDK, CDR2 SYGVNS. The length of the CDR3 is 14 residues. The chain's CDR3 is CASSEGVDNSPLHF. The CDR3 coding sequence is TGTGCCAGCAGTGAAGGGGTTGATAATTCACCCCTCCACTTT.

This clonotype was counted many times. The rearrangement uses TRBV10-3 and TRBJ2-5; maybe TRBD1 (5 bases). Germline loops: CDR1 ENHRY, CDR2 SYGVKD. The CDR3 loop spans 15 amino acids. V lost 4 bases, J lost 2 bases, and 14 bases lay in between. The CDR3 protein is CAISAQDLKQETQYF. The CDR3 DNA is TGTGCCATCAGTGCACAGGACCTAAAACAAGAGACCCAGTACTTC.

The chain is built from TRBV5-1 and TRBJ2-1; 7 bases map to TRBD1. Trimming cost V 3 bases and J 7 bases; bases outside gene matches: 13. Germline V gives CDR1 SGHRS, CDR2 YFSETQ. The CDR3 spans 16 residues. In nucleotides, the CDR3 is TGCGCCAGCAGCTCCGCTCGACAGGGAAGAGGGAATGAGCAGTTCTTC. It translates to CASSSARQGRGNEQFF.

The chain employs TRBV24-1 and TRBJ2-2, with D perhaps being TRBD1 or TRBD2 (5 bases each). The CDR3 sequence is 20 residues long. The germline V gene encodes CDR1 KGHDR and CDR2 SFDVKD. Trimming shortened V by 1 base and J by 1 base, and 21 bases separated the two germline ends. CDR3 coding DNA: TGTGCCACCAGTGATTTTCATCTTCTCAGGGACGGACGGAACACCGGGGAGCTGTTTTTT. As protein: CATSDFHLLRDGRNTGELFF.

This clonotype was observed a few times. This chain uses TRBV4-3 with TRBJ2-1; a possible D gene is TRBD1 (6 bases). Germline V gives CDR1 LGHNA, CDR2 YSLEER. Trimming removed 4 bases from V and 5 bases from J, with 15 bases in between. The CDR3 runs to 15 residues. The CDR3 loop reads CASSPRAQGNNEQFF. CDR3 nucleotides: TGCGCCAGCAGCCCCAGGGCCCAGGGGAACAATGAGCAGTTCTTC.

Only a few counts were recorded for this clonotype. This chain connects TRBV29-1 to TRBJ1-2; D is undetermined. Germline V gene lookup returns CDR1 SQVTM and CDR2 ANQGSEA. This CDR3 contains 14 residues. Trimming removed 2 bases at V and 0 bases at J, with 10 bases between. CDR3 DNA: TGCAGCGTTGAAAGGGAACAAGCTAACTATGGCTACACCTTC. This gives the protein CSVEREQANYGYTF.

This clonotype was counted at least ten times. This sequence joins TRBV12-3 or TRBV12-4 and TRBJ2-7; TRBD1 aligns across 7 bases. The V and J ends lost 5 bases and 0 bases, in that order; junction bases with no gene match: 4. The CDR3 consists of 14 residues. The CDR3 region has the DNA TGTGCCAGCAGTCAACAGGGGTTCTCCTACGAGCAGTACTTC. Translated: CASSQQGFSYEQYF.

This clonotype has just a few counts. This chain joins TRBV7-9 and TRBJ2-3; unclear D gene. In germline, CDR1 is SEHNR, CDR2 FQNEAQ (reference sequence). The V and J ends lost 5 bases and 1 base respectively, with 7 bases between them. This CDR3 is built from 13 residues. Here the CDR3 reads CASSSYGTDTQYF. CDR3 DNA: TGTGCCAGCAGCAGTTACGGCACAGATACGCAGTATTTT.

This clonotype was counted only a few times. The chain joins TRBV12-3 or TRBV12-4 to TRBJ1-4; D unresolved. Trimming removed 6 bases from V and 1 base from J, with 9 bases in between. CDR3 length: 14 residues. The CDR3 DNA follows: TGTGCCAGCAGCCTGGCGGGAACTAATGAAAAACTGTTTTTT. Translation: CASSLAGTNEKLFF.